This T cell receptor (beta chain) was observed in a study of blood T cell repertoires in COVID-19. Study context: The analysed material was cDNA or gDNA that came from T cells, B-cell-depleted T cells, or PBMCs.

Germline CDR1 is SGHAT and CDR2 is FQNNGV. This CDR3 is built from 14 residues. V lost 3 bases and J 0 bases, leaving 5 bases between the germline ends. Original analysis: Counts of nucleated cells, estimated from reference gene primer amplification, were obtained. Produced via immunoSEQ multiplex PCR; TCRdb's table is partial and in-frame only. Clone size and V and J calls were adopted from that table, with D and trimming inferred from the DNA. The sample lists under 300,000 clones; approximately 86% were seen once. Seattle enrolled patients during active infection and tracked them longitudinally. The source material was peripheral blood. This chain joins TRBV11-2 and TRBJ1-4; D not certain. The TCR sequence derives from a woman in her seventies with COVID-19, enrolled during active disease. The chain's CDR3 is CASSFGATNEKLFF. CDR3 sequence (DNA): TGTGCCAGCAGCTTCGGGGCAACTAATGAAAAACTGTTTTTT. Using reference TRBV11-2 and TRBJ1-4 for the parts outside the CDR3, the full variable domain is EAGVAQSPRYKIIEKRQSVAFWCNPISGHATLYWYQQILGQGPKLLIQFQNNGVVDDSQLPKDRFSAERLKGVDSTLKIQPAKLEDSAVYLCASSFGATNEKLFFGSGTQLSVL.